The sequence of this TCR beta chain was determined in a study of T cell responses to AZD1222 COVID-19 vaccine. Across the whole study: Second doses that came at about 4 or about 12 weeks were put together.

Turning to this clone: Antigen: not known.

The data were produced by immunoSEQ multiplex PCR, yet TCRdb's version contains in-frame clones alone and is incomplete. The sample has 70,000 or so clones, 80% to 90% seen once. The study's findings and limits: Among vaccine-associated CD4 TCRs, coverage spanned spike, with dominance at 160-218 and 743-854.

This CDR3 region has 15 residues. Germline V CDR1 and CDR2: GTSNPN, SVGIG (reference sequence). Trimming left V 4 bases short and J 4 bases short, with 16 bases between. The clonotype comes from an adult in good health. This rearrangement joins TRBV30 to TRBJ2-2, with D maybe TRBD2 (7 bases). Sequenced material: peripheral blood, taken on day 0 of AZD1222 vaccination. Written as DNA, the CDR3 is TGTGCCTGGACCCCGTTGGGGGGGGCCACCGGGGAGCTGTTTTTT. The encoded protein is CAWTPLGGATGELFF.